What follows describes a single TCR beta chain. Its antigen is unknown. The sample comes from a study of PD-1 blockade in classical Hodgkin lymphoma. General study points: Those patients who began receiving nivolumab less than 1 year after ASCT had lower diversity, and they were excluded. Compared with baseline, CD4+ but not CD8+ TCR diversity had risen significantly by C4D1.

Time point reported: cycle 4 day 1 (C4D1), after 5 to 7 weeks of nivolumab. Relapse was seen in all patients after autologous stem cell transplantation, and brentuximab vedotin exposure was variable. Best response was recorded as complete response, partial response or progressive disease. This CDR3 is built from 15 residues. Germline loops: CDR1 SGDLS, CDR2 YYNGEE. The junction had 5 bases not matched to a gene; V was cut back by 0 bases and J by 3 bases. Profiled with immunoSEQ multiplex PCR; TCRdb holds only in-frame clones, not every one. The table shows 25,000 to 40,000 clones, with around three quarters occurring only once.

The receptor was derived from a human donor with classical Hodgkin lymphoma. The J gene is TRBJ1-2, the V gene TRBV9, with 7 positions matching TRBD1. This sample comprised peripheral blood mononuclear cells (PBMCs), obtained before the fourth cycle of nivolumab. The CDR3, as DNA: TGTGCCAGCAGCGTAGGGTCAGGGGGGGACTATGGCTACACCTTC. This codes for CASSVGSGGDYGYTF.